This TCR beta chain was observed in a study of blood T cells in healthy people across ages. Study-level results: Age advanced and TCR beta diversity per million T cells fell, roughly linearly. Diversity figures derived from one million T cells were judged to underestimate the true value.

The trim removed 6 bases at V and 6 bases at J, leaving 12 bases unmatched. Germline values: CDR1 MNHNS, CDR2 SASEGT. This CDR3 region has 16 residues. A note on this clonotype: No antigen is known for it.

Primed by a sample-barcoded 5' primer and a J-beta primer mix, a second PCR proceeded for about 6 to 12 cycles. Via MiXCR, TCRdb re-called the 5' RACE reads, giving one row per CDR3 protein. The table has approximately 810,000 distinct CDR3 sequences, 25% to 30% seen once; the top ten hold about 18%. The receptor's source is a woman of 80 years or more in good health. The specimen was blood. V usage is TRBV6-1 and J usage is TRBJ2-1; 9 bases match TRBD1. The CDR3 here is CASRTTGQGNLNEQFF. The CDR3 coding sequence is TGTGCCAGCAGGACTACCGGACAGGGGAATCTCAATGAGCAGTTCTTC.